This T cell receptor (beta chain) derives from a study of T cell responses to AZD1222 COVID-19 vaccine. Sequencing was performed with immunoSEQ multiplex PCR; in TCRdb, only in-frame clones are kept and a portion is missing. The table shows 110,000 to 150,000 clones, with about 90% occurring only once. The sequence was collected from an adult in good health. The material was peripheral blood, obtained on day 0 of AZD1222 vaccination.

CDR3 nucleotide sequence: TGCAGTGCTAGTGGAATAGCGGGAGACACCTACGAGCAGTACTTC. This sequence encodes CSASGIAGDTYEQYF. The J gene is TRBJ2-7, the V gene TRBV20-1; TRBD2 matches 9 bases. The length of the CDR3 is 15 residues. Germline values: CDR1 DFQATT, CDR2 SNEGSKA (reference sequence). With 3 bases clipped from V and 2 bases from J, the junction kept 8 bases outside the gene matches.